The clone carrying this TCR beta chain was detected only a few times. They ran version v3.0 of the immunoSEQ assay at survey level. TCRdb keeps only in-frame clones here, not all; method: immunoSEQ multiplex PCR. The table shows about 14,000 clones, with under 80% occurring only once. The data derive from a study of long-term antiretroviral therapy in people with HIV. V lost 3 bases to trimming and J lost 7 bases, with 7 bases between them. The CDR3 contains 13 residues. Germline V CDR1 and CDR2: MNHEY, SVGAGI. This rearrangement joins TRBV6-5 to TRBJ1-6; no clear D. The sequenced sample was unsorted PBMCs, obtained 3.1 years after starting antiretroviral therapy. The clonotype comes from a man aged 35 to 55 with HIV. The CDR3 protein is CASSYGRNSPLHF. Written as DNA, the CDR3 is TGTGCCAGCAGTTATGGCAGAAATTCACCCCTCCACTTT.